The 12 T cell receptor beta chains in this list originate from one sample, sequenced in a study of shared clonotypes between healthy human individuals. Profiled with immunoSEQ multiplex PCR; TCRdb holds only in-frame clones, not every one. Among just over 2,000,000 clones, approximately 95% were seen once, and the ten largest hold approximately 1.2%. CD8 cells regarded as naive lacked CD45RO, were positively chosen for CCR7, and omitted terminally differentiated effector memory CD45RA+ cells. The sequenced sample consisted of naive CD8+ T cells sorted from blood. The receptor source for this set is a man aged 18 to 35 in good health.

The CDR3 spells CASSFLPSDEQYF. The DNA for the CDR3 is TGTGCCAGCAGCTTCCTCCCTAGCGACGAGCAGTACTTC. The chain carries TRBV5-4 and TRBJ2-7; D possibly corresponds to TRBD2 (6 bases). The CDR3 spans 13 residues. The V end lost 2 bases, the J end lost 5 bases, and 11 bases lay between the germline ends. Germline V gives CDR1 SGHNT, CDR2 YYREEE (reference sequence).

The chain recombines TRBV6-5 with TRBJ2-2; no reliable D call. The CDR3 is made up of 16 amino acids. In germline, CDR1 is MNHEY, CDR2 SVGAGI. Trimming removed 1 base at V and 4 bases at J, with 13 bases between. CDR3 loop: CASSYYESRVTGELFF. The CDR3 DNA reads as TGTGCCAGCAGTTACTATGAGAGTCGGGTCACCGGGGAGCTGTTTTTT.

The CDR3 DNA is TGTGCCAGCAGTGCTACAGGGGGCCGCCTCCAAGAGACCCAGTACTTC. Translating gives CASSATGGRLQETQYF. The chain employs TRBV25-1 and TRBJ2-5; TRBD1 matches at 9 bases. The CDR3 sequence is 16 residues long. J was trimmed by 1 base and V by 4 bases; bases with no gene match: 7. Germline V gives CDR1 MGHDK, CDR2 SYGVNS.

The CDR3 bases are TGCGCCAGCAGCCCAGGACTAGCGGGACCCTACGAGCAGTACTTC. Protein: CASSPGLAGPYEQYF. V gene TRBV4-1 combines with J gene TRBJ2-7; the match to TRBD2 covers 12 bases. V gave up 4 bases and J gave up 2 bases; unmatched junction bases: 3. In germline, CDR1 is MGHRA, CDR2 YSYEKL. This CDR3 has 15 amino acids.

The rearrangement uses TRBV7-9 and TRBJ2-3; no definite D call. Germline CDR1 reads SEHNR; CDR2 reads FQNEAQ (reference sequence). The CDR3 consists of 15 residues. V gave up 5 bases and J gave up 1 base, with 13 bases separating them. CDR3 in DNA: TGTGCCAGCAGCCAGACCGAAGGAGGCACAGATACGCAGTATTTT. Translation gives CASSQTEGGTDTQYF.

This clone has only one observation. Different DNA sequences within this sample yield the same CDR3. The CDR3: CASSYGGQGYEQYF. Written as DNA, the CDR3 is TGTGCCAGCAGTTACGGGGGGCAGGGGTACGAGCAGTACTTC. The genes are TRBV6-6 and TRBJ2-7; the D gene could be TRBD1 or TRBD2 (6 bases each). The CDR3 runs 14 residues. Germline CDR1 is MNHNY and CDR2 is SVGAGI (reference sequence). V was trimmed by 2 bases and J by 4 bases, leaving 12 bases between them.

This clone was detected only once. The V gene is TRBV27, the J gene TRBJ2-7, with 7 bases lining up with TRBD1. Germline CDR1 is MNHEY and CDR2 is SMNVEV (reference sequence). This CDR3 spans 16 amino acids. With V trimmed by 6 bases and J by 7 bases, 18 bases remained unmatched. The DNA of the CDR3 is TGTGCCAGCAGGTCGGTTACAGGGGTGTATTCGGGTGAGCAGTACTTC. Translating gives CASRSVTGVYSGEQYF.

The chain recombines TRBV5-1 with TRBJ2-3; no clear D gene. This CDR3 has 13 residues. Germline CDR1 is SGHRS and CDR2 is YFSETQ. Trimming removed 4 bases from V and 3 bases from J, with 9 bases in between. The CDR3 loop is CASSPTGTDTQYF. CDR3 nucleotides: TGCGCCAGCAGCCCAACCGGGACAGATACGCAGTATTTT. The full variable domain, its missing parts supplied by reference TRBV5-1 and TRBJ2-3, is KAGVTQTPRYLIKTRGQQVTLSCSPISGHRSVSWYQQTPGQGLQFLFEYFSETQRNKGNFPGRFSGRQFSNSRSEMNVSTLELGDSALYLCASSPTGTDTQYFGPGTRLTVL.

This clone was detected once. The CDR3 loop reads CSVVLSGSPDTQYF. The CDR3 bases are TGCAGCGTTGTCCTCAGCGGGAGTCCAGATACGCAGTATTTT. The chain links TRBV29-1 to TRBJ2-3; 8 nucleotides align to TRBD2. The CDR3 has 14 amino acids. With V trimmed by 4 bases and J by 4 bases, 7 bases remained unmatched. Germline CDR1 and CDR2: SQVTM and ANQGSEA.

This clone has a handful of counts. V and J are TRBV18 and TRBJ1-2; a possible D gene is TRBD1 (6 bases). The CDR3 length is 12 residues. Per germline, CDR1 KGHSH and CDR2 LQKENI. V was shortened by 3 bases and J by 6 bases, with 8 bases between the two germline ends. The chain's CDR3 is CASSPAGDGYTF. CDR3 DNA sequence: TGTGCCAGCTCACCGGCAGGGGATGGCTACACCTTC.

The chain combines TRBV4-3 with TRBJ2-7, with TRBD2 identical over 9 bases. Trimming took 0 bases from V and 1 from J; bases not matched to a gene: 10. The germline gives CDR1 LGHNA, CDR2 YSLEER. This CDR3 contains 18 residues. CDR3 nucleotide sequence: TGCGCCAGCAGCCAAGAAATAGGCGCGGGAGGGCTATCCTACGAGCAGTACTTC. It is translated as CASSQEIGAGGLSYEQYF.

The V call is TRBV25-1, the J call TRBJ2-5, with D uncertain. Per the germline V gene, CDR1 is MGHDK and CDR2 is SYGVNS. The V gene lost 1 base and the J gene lost 2 bases, with 11 bases spanning the gap. The CDR3 consists of 15 residues. Here the CDR3 reads CASSEFRASQETQYF. Here the CDR3 DNA reads TGTGCCAGCAGTGAATTTCGTGCATCGCAAGAGACCCAGTACTTC. The full variable domain, its missing parts supplied by reference TRBV25-1 and TRBJ2-5, is EADIYQTPRYLVIGTGKKITLECSQTMGHDKMYWYQQDPGMELHLIHYSYGVNSTEKGDLSSESTVSRIRTEHFPLTLESARPSHTSQYLCASSEFRASQETQYFGPGTRLLVL.